A selection of T cell receptor beta chains follows, all from one sample in a study of CD8 T cells in Susac syndrome. TCRdb reprocessed the immunoSEQ multiplex PCR reads with MiXCR, giving one entry per CDR3 protein. The data contain some 170,000 distinct CDR3 sequences, roughly 95% of them seen just once; the ten biggest clones take up about 0.09%. Sequencing was carried out using CD4+ T cells from PBMCs. The receptors were sampled from a human donor with multiple sclerosis. CDR3s include the opening cysteine and the closing phenylalanine or tryptophan. A D gene is named only where the DNA matches it firmly. The size entry is marked missing in some rows and otherwise reads once, few, many or a size class.

d_gene,j_gene,v_gene,abundance,CDR3nt,CDR3aa
-,TRBJ1-3,TRBV18,-,TGTGCCAGCTCACCTCCTGGGGTTGATGGAAACACCATATATTTT,CASSPPGVDGNTIYF
-,TRBJ1-2,TRBV9,-,TGTGCCAGCAGCGTGGACAGCTTCTATGGCTACACCTTC,CASSVDSFYGYTF
TRBD2,TRBJ2-7,TRBV28,-,TGTGCCAGCAGTTCGTCAGGCGCGGGAGAGTACTACGAGCAGTACTTC,CASSSSGAGEYYEQYF
-,TRBJ2-3,TRBV4-3,-,TGCGCCAGCGGGGGAAGTCTATCGTTCACAGATACGCAGTATTTT,CASGGSLSFTDTQYF
-,TRBJ2-3,TRBV7-9,once,TGTGCCAGCGCTCTAGGGACCGGAATTACAGATACGCAGTATTTT,CASALGTGITDTQYF
-,TRBJ1-5,TRBV20-1,-,TGCAGTGCAACAGAGGGGGGTGGCAATCAGCCCCAGCATTTT,CSATEGGGNQPQHF
-,TRBJ2-1,TRBV7-2,-,TGTGCCAGCAGCTTAAAAGTTAGGGCTCAGTTCTTC,CASSLKVRAQFF
TRBD2,TRBJ2-3,TRBV15,-,TGTGCCACCAGCCCGCGGGAGGGCGGAGATACGCAGTATTTT,CATSPREGGDTQYF
-,TRBJ1-5,TRBV20-1,-,TGCAGTGCTAGAGTCGGGGGCAATAGCAATCAGCCCCAGCATTTT,CSARVGGNSNQPQHF
-,TRBJ1-6,TRBV30,-,TGTGCCTGGAGTCGAAAAGCATCTGGGTCACCCCTCCACTTT,CAWSRKASGSPLHF
-,TRBJ1-1,TRBV3-1,-,TGTGCCAGCAGCCAAGAGTTGGCAGGGAAAGCTTTCTTT,CASSQELAGKAFF
TRBD1,TRBJ1-5,TRBV2,-,TGTGCCAGCTCCCCGGGACAGGACAATCAGCCCCAGCATTTT,CASSPGQDNQPQHF
TRBD2,TRBJ2-1,TRBV14,-,TGTGCCAGTCGGCTAGCGGGAGTTCTTGAGCAGTTCTTC,CASRLAGVLEQFF
-,TRBJ1-5,TRBV20-1,-,TGCAGTGCTAGAGAGAGCAGGGGTAATCAGCCCCAGCATTTT,CSARESRGNQPQHF
-,TRBJ2-3,TRBV30,-,TGTGCCTGGGGCGATCGCCTAGTGGTAGATACGCAGTATTTT,CAWGDRLVVDTQYF
-,TRBJ1-1,TRBV10-3,-,TGTGCCATCAGTGAGTCGGACACTGAAGCTTTCTTT,CAISESDTEAFF
TRBD2,TRBJ2-3,TRBV25-1,-,TGTGCCAGCAGTGAACGGACTAGCGGAAAGTCAGGGGGAGATACGCAGTATTTT,CASSERTSGKSGGDTQYF
-,TRBJ1-1,TRBV3-1,-,TGTGCCAGCAGCCGCCGGGCAGATAACACTGAAGCTTTCTTT,CASSRRADNTEAFF